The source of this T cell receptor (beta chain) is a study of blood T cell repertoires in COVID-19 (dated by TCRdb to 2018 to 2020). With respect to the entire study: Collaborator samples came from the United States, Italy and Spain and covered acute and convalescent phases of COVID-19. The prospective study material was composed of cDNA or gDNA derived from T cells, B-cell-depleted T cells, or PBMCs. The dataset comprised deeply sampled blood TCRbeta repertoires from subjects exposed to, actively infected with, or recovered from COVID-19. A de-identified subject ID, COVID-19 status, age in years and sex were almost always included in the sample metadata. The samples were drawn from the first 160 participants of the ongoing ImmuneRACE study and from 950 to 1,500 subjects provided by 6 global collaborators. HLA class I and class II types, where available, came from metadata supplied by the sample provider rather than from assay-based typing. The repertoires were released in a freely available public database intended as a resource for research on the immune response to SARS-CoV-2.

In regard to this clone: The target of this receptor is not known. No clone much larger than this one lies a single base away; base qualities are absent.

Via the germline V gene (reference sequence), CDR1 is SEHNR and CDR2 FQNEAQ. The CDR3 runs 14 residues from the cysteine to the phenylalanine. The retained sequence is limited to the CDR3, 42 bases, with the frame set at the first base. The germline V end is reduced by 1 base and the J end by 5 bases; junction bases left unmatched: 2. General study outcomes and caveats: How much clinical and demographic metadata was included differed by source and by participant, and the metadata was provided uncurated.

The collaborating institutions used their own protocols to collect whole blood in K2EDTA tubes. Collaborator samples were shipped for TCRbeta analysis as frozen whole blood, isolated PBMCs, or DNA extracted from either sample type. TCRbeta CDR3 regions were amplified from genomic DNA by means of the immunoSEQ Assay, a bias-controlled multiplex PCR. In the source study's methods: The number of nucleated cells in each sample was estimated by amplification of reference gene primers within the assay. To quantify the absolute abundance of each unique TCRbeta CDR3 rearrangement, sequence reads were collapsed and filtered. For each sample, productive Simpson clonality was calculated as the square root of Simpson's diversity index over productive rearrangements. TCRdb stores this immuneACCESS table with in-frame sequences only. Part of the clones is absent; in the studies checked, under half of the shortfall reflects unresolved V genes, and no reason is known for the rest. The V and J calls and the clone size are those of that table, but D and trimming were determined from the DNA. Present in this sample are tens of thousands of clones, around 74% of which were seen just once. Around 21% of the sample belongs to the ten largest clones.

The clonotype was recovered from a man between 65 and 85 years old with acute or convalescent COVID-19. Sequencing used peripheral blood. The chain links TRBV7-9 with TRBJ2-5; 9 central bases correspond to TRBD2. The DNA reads TGTGCCAGCAGCTTAGGGGGACTAGCCGAGACCCAGTACTTC. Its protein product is CASSLGGLAETQYF.